This TCR beta chain stems from a study of blood T cell repertoires in COVID-19 (dated by TCRdb to 2018 to 2021). About the full investigation: Samples covering the acute and convalescent phases of COVID-19 were provided by collaborators in the United States, Italy and Spain. The samples were drawn from two sources: the first 160 participants of the ongoing ImmuneRACE study, and 1,200 or so subjects contributed by 6 global collaborators. Where HLA class I and class II types were available, the types were taken from metadata supplied by the sample provider, not from assay-based typing. Deeply sampled blood TCRbeta repertoires from subjects exposed to, actively infected with, or recovered from COVID-19 were included in the dataset. The prospective study material was composed of cDNA or gDNA derived from T cells, B-cell-depleted T cells, or PBMCs. The repertoires were released in a freely available public database meant as a resource for research on the immune response to SARS-CoV-2. Nearly every sample came with metadata listing a de-identified subject ID, COVID-19 status, age in years and sex.

The study at large found these results: The quantity of clinical and demographic metadata differed by source and by participant and was supplied without curation.

Note on this clone: Its target antigen remains unknown. Base quality data are lacking; no much larger clone is found one base away.

Another Seattle source contributed samples from volunteer blood donors who had recovered from COVID-19. Whole blood was collected in K2EDTA tubes by collaborating institutions according to the institutions' own protocols. For TCRbeta analysis, collaborator samples were shipped as frozen whole blood, as isolated PBMCs, or as DNA extracted from either sample type. V is reduced by 1 base and J by 1 base, leaving a spacing of 8 bases between them. The CDR3 has 14 amino acids, counting the end cysteine and phenylalanine. Here the CDR3 DNA is all that survives: 42 bases in frame from base 1. Sequences LNHNV (CDR1) and YYDKDF (CDR2) are obtained from the germline V gene (reference sequence). TCRbeta CDR3 regions were amplified from genomic DNA by means of the immunoSEQ Assay, a bias-controlled multiplex PCR. The original methods were these. Nucleated cell counts per sample were estimated from amplification of reference gene primers within the assay. To quantify the absolute abundance of each unique TCRbeta CDR3 rearrangement, sequence reads were collapsed and filtered. For each sample, productive Simpson clonality was calculated as the square root of Simpson's diversity index over productive rearrangements. The source is immuneACCESS, and TCRdb retained only in-frame sequences with V and J called. Part of the clones is not carried over; for the studies checked, unresolved V genes explain less than half of this, and the remainder is unexplained. V and J calls and clone size come straight from that table; D and trimming were deduced from the DNA. The table for this sample lists some 240,000 clones; roughly 88% of them were counted only once. The top ten clonotypes cover about 1.5% of the sample.

The receptor comes from a woman in her thirties or forties who had recovered from COVID-19. The chain links TRBV15 with TRBJ2-7, with the D gene call left open. The sequenced sample consisted of peripheral blood. The CDR3 has the sequence CATSRGGISYEQYF. The nucleotide sequence is TGTGCCACCAGCAGAGGCGGCATTTCCTACGAGCAGTACTTC.